This T cell receptor beta chain was captured in a study of vaccination and CD4 T cells after COVID-19. Overall study context: Drawing of post-COVID samples took place a median 101 days after diagnosis (range 35 to 161). Samples were collected from a few convalescent patients on day 14 and on days 161 to 241 after vaccination.

Findings and caveats of the study: Median SARS-CoV-2-reactive clonotype numbers went up from roughly 21 to 40, but not significantly.

To note about this clonotype: Its antigen remains unknown.

The time point denotes: late sampling 161 to 241 days after vaccination in three convalescent patients. Recorded positive PCR dates fall between March and December 2020, preceding US Alpha, Beta and Delta variants. The CDR3 runs 13 residues. Trimming left V 3 bases short and J 11 bases short, with 16 bases between. CDR1 is MNHEY, CDR2 SMNVEV, per germline (reference sequence). TCRdb re-called the PCR reads with MiXCR, one entry per CDR3 protein. The table includes about 33,000 distinct CDR3 sequences, 36% detected once. This chain uses TRBV27 with TRBJ1-1; D call uncertain. This TCR came from a human donor who had recovered from COVID-19. This specimen consisted of CD4+ T cells from blood, obtained about 7 months after SARS-CoV-2 vaccination. CDR3 in amino acids: CASSFASGVMAFF. The CDR3 DNA follows: TGTGCCAGCAGTTTTGCCAGCGGGGTAATGGCTTTCTTT.